These 23 T cell receptor beta chains were all obtained from the same sample, sequenced in a study of T-cell reconstitution after alpha-beta-depleted transplantation in children. Unique molecular identifiers were incorporated into the prepared TCRbeta library. TCRdb recomputed calls from the PCR reads with MiXCR, one row per CDR3 protein. The sample has some 520,000 distinct CDR3 sequences; around a third are singletons. Sequencing was performed on PBMCs from the stem cell graft donor, taken from the stem cell graft. All receptors derive from a human donor who donated a stem cell graft to a child with aplastic anemia.

This clonotype was counted a few times. This chain links TRBV7-2 with TRBJ2-4; no clear D gene. The CDR3 is 17 amino acids. Germline values: CDR1 SGHTA, CDR2 FQGNSA. V was cut by 0 bases and J by 1 base, with 13 bases left in between. The CDR3 DNA reads TGTGCCAGCAGCTTAGCGGGAACAGACGGGGCCAAAAACATTCAGTACTTC. The encoded protein is CASSLAGTDGAKNIQYF.

CDR3 sequence: CASSLARQGAAEQYF. The CDR3 DNA sequence: TGTGCCAGCAGCTTAGCTCGACAGGGGGCAGCCGAGCAGTACTTC. The chain combines TRBV7-2 with TRBJ2-7, with 10 nucleotides matching TRBD1. There are 15 residues in the CDR3. V lost 0 bases to trimming and J lost 6 bases; unmatched junction nucleotides: 5. CDR1 is SGHTA and CDR2 is FQGNSA in the germline V gene. Full variable domain (remainder filled in from reference TRBV7-2 and TRBJ2-7): GAGVSQSPSNKVTEKGKDVELRCDPISGHTALYWYRQSLGQGLEFLIYFQGNSAPDKSGLPSDRFSAERTGGSVSTLTIQRTQQEDSAVYLCASSLARQGAAEQYFGPGTRLTVT.

The sample holds a few counts of this clonotype. Here the CDR3 DNA reads TGCGCGAGCTTGTGGGGGGCTGATGGCTACACCTTC. The encoded protein is CASLWGADGYTF. The J gene is TRBJ1-2, the V gene TRBV29-1; TRBD1 might be the D (6 bases). The CDR3 has 12 amino acids. CDR1 SQVTM and CDR2 ANQGSEA come from the germline V gene.

This clonotype was found many times. The CDR3 DNA reads TGTGCCAGCAGGCTAACAGATACGCAGTATTTT. The encoded protein is CASRLTDTQYF. The rearrangement uses TRBV6-6 and TRBJ2-3, with unresolved D. The length of the CDR3 is 11 residues. V shed 6 bases and J shed 3 bases, with 4 bases lying between them. The germline V gene encodes CDR1 MNHNY and CDR2 SVGAGI (reference sequence).

The chain carries TRBV7-2 and TRBJ2-3; 9 nucleotides match TRBD2. CDR1 and CDR2 (germline): SGHTA, FQGNSA. V lost 0 bases and J lost 6; bases outside the gene matches: 10. The CDR3 is 17 amino acids. Written as DNA, the CDR3 is TGTGCCAGCAGCTTAGCGAAGATAGCGGGAGCAGAGGATACGCAGTATTTT. Translating gives CASSLAKIAGAEDTQYF. Filled out from reference TRBV7-2 and TRBJ2-3, the complete variable domain reads GAGVSQSPSNKVTEKGKDVELRCDPISGHTALYWYRQSLGQGLEFLIYFQGNSAPDKSGLPSDRFSAERTGGSVSTLTIQRTQQEDSAVYLCASSLAKIAGAEDTQYFGPGTRLTVL.

This clonotype was detected a few times. This chain uses TRBV29-1 with TRBJ1-1, with D unresolved. CDR3 length: 15 amino acids. Trimming took 4 bases from V and 4 from J, leaving 19 bases between them. CDR1 and CDR2 from the germline V gene are SQVTM and ANQGSEA. CDR3 bases: TGCAGCGTTGGCCCAAAGGACGGCTTGGGCACTGAAGCTTTCTTT. Amino acid sequence: CSVGPKDGLGTEAFF.

The chain employs TRBV14 and TRBJ2-1; TRBD2 matches at 14 bases. The CDR3 extends over 20 amino acids. The trim removed 1 base at V and 2 bases at J, leaving 10 bases unmatched. The V gene's germline CDR1 is SGHDN and CDR2 FVKESK. CDR3 residues: CASSQGSWTSGRFTYNEQFF. DNA for the CDR3: TGTGCCAGCAGCCAAGGTTCATGGACTAGCGGGAGGTTTACCTACAATGAGCAGTTCTTC.

The chain uses TRBV4-3 and TRBJ1-1; a weak D match, TRBD1 (5 bases). The V gene lost 1 base and the J gene lost 3 bases, with 12 bases spanning the gap. Germline CDR1 reads LGHNA; CDR2 reads YSLEER. This CDR3 comprises 15 residues. The DNA of the CDR3 is TGCGCCAGCAGCCAAGGGGCAGAGGGGTACACTGAAGCTTTCTTT. Encoded protein: CASSQGAEGYTEAFF.

This clonotype showed up just once. The CDR3 spells CASSQGDNYGYTF. The CDR3 region has the DNA TGTGCCAGCAGCCAGGGGGATAACTATGGCTACACCTTC. The chain links TRBV7-2 to TRBJ1-2; 7 bases agree with TRBD1. The CDR3 has 13 amino acids. The trim removed 5 bases at V and 1 base at J, leaving 1 base unmatched. Germline V CDR1 and CDR2: SGHTA, FQGNSA.

There are a few counts of this clonotype. The chain has TRBV19 and TRBJ2-1; 12 bases fit TRBD2. After removal of 4 bases from V and 8 bases from J, the junction contained 6 bases not matched to a gene. CDR3 size: 15 residues. Germline V gene sequence: CDR1 LNHDA, CDR2 SQIVND (reference sequence). CDR3 DNA sequence: TGTGCCAGTAGTAGTCTAGCGGGAGGGGACGATGAGCAGTTCTTC. Protein: CASSSLAGGDDEQFF.

This clonotype was observed a handful of times. The chain combines TRBV7-2 with TRBJ2-1, with unresolved D. Trimming stripped 6 bases from V and 0 bases from J, with 15 bases between. The germline V gene encodes CDR1 SGHTA and CDR2 FQGNSA. This CDR3 has 16 residues. The CDR3 coding sequence is TGTGCCAGCAGGCAAGGCATAACCAGCTCCTACAATGAGCAGTTCTTC. Encoded protein: CASRQGITSSYNEQFF.

In this sample, this clonotype turned up a few times. The rearrangement links TRBV15 to TRBJ1-1, with D possibly matching TRBD1 (5 bases). Deletions cut 5 bases from V and 0 bases from J, with 13 bases between. Per the germline V gene, CDR1 is LNHNV and CDR2 is YYDKDF (reference sequence). CDR3 length: 15 residues. CDR3 protein: CATSFQGRLNTEAFF. In DNA form, the CDR3 reads TGTGCCACCAGCTTCCAGGGCAGGTTGAACACTGAAGCTTTCTTT. Full variable domain (rest looked up from reference TRBV15 and TRBJ1-1): DAMVIQNPRYQVTQFGKPVTLSCSQTLNHNVMYWYQQKSSQAPKLLFHYYDKDFNNEADTPDNFQSRRPNTSFCFLDIRSPGLGDTAMYLCATSFQGRLNTEAFFGQGTRLTVV.

The chain joins TRBV4-3 to TRBJ2-1; no firm D call. Trimming took off 0 bases at V and 2 bases at J, with 8 bases between the two ends. Germline CDR1 reads LGHNA; CDR2 reads YSLEER. The CDR3 loop spans 15 amino acids. CDR3 residues: CASSQDLTPYNEQFF. Here the CDR3 DNA reads TGCGCCAGCAGCCAAGATCTAACACCCTACAATGAGCAGTTCTTC.

This chain links TRBV9 with TRBJ1-1; maybe TRBD1 (6 bases). Germline CDR1 and CDR2: SGDLS and YYNGEE. Trimming cost V 3 bases and J 1 base, with 13 bases left between them. The CDR3 spans 15 residues. CDR3 region: CASSAGGRSNTEAFF. The CDR3 bases are TGTGCCAGCAGCGCCGGGGGGCGATCGAACACTGAAGCTTTCTTT.

This clonotype was seen a handful of times. This rearrangement joins TRBV7-9 to TRBJ2-2; 7 nucleotides agree with TRBD1. Losses at the gene ends were 3 bases for V and 6 bases for J; bases not matched to a gene: 4. The V gene's germline CDR1 is SEHNR and CDR2 FQNEAQ (reference sequence). This CDR3 has 14 residues. The CDR3 DNA is TGTGCCAGCAGCTTCCAGGGACAGCCCGGGGAGCTGTTTTTT. It codes for CASSFQGQPGELFF.

This chain joins TRBV29-1 and TRBJ2-1, with 12 nucleotides matching TRBD2. The CDR3 loop spans 16 amino acids. V lost 7 bases, J lost 0 bases, and 7 bases stayed unmatched. CDR1 SQVTM and CDR2 ANQGSEA come from the germline V gene. The chain's CDR3 is CSAQTSGGSSYNEQFF. CDR3 nucleotides: TGCAGCGCCCAGACTAGCGGGGGAAGCTCCTACAATGAGCAGTTCTTC.

The V and J genes are TRBV10-3 and TRBJ1-5, with 12 bases identical to TRBD1. There are 17 residues in the CDR3. J gave up 2 bases and V 6 bases, and 8 bases lay outside the gene matches. Germline lookup yields CDR1 ENHRY and CDR2 SYGVKD. CDR3 in amino acids: CAISGTGGKGGNQPQHF. In DNA, the CDR3 is TGTGCCATCAGCGGGACAGGGGGCAAGGGCGGCAATCAGCCCCAGCATTTT.

The V and J genes are TRBV29-1 and TRBJ2-7, with 9 bases fitting TRBD1. Per germline, CDR1 SQVTM and CDR2 ANQGSEA. The CDR3 consists of 14 residues. V was clipped by 4 bases and J by 2 bases; unmatched bases: 6. CDR3: CSVAGGTGPYEQYF. The CDR3 DNA follows: TGCAGCGTTGCCGGTGGGACAGGGCCCTACGAGCAGTACTTC.

This clonotype was seen more than once but under ten times. The CDR3 sequence is CASSPSGTRHNEQFF. In DNA, the CDR3 is TGTGCCAGCTCACCGAGCGGGACTCGACACAATGAGCAGTTCTTC. This chain links TRBV18 with TRBJ2-1; 7 positions agree with TRBD2. Trimming cost V 3 bases and J 5 bases; bases outside gene matches: 7. The CDR3 loop spans 15 amino acids. The V gene's germline CDR1 is KGHSH and CDR2 LQKENI.

This clonotype was seen a few times. The chain is built from TRBV14 and TRBJ2-2; D is ambiguous. Germline values: CDR1 SGHDN, CDR2 FVKESK. V dropped 4 bases and J dropped 7 bases, with 4 bases sitting between them. The CDR3 has 11 amino acids. The CDR3 bases are TGTGCCAGCAGCCGAGGCGGGGAGCTGTTTTTT. This gives the protein CASSRGGELFF.

This chain connects TRBV27 to TRBJ2-1; 7 bases line up with TRBD1. CDR1 and CDR2 from the germline V gene are MNHEY and SMNVEV (reference sequence). The CDR3 runs to 15 residues. Trimming at V came to 7 bases and at J to 4 bases, leaving 10 bases not matched to a gene. CDR3 nucleotides: TGTGCCAGCACCCAGGGACAGACGGGATACAATGAGCAGTTCTTC. Its translation: CASTQGQTGYNEQFF.

The rearrangement joins TRBV11-3 to TRBJ2-1; no firm D call. The CDR3 runs 13 residues. CDR1 is SGHNT and CDR2 is YENEEA in the germline V gene. Trimming removed 4 bases at V and 9 bases at J, with 13 bases between. The CDR3 DNA follows: TGTGCCAGCAGCTCTGGACCCCCCTTTGAGCAGTTCTTC. It specifies CASSSGPPFEQFF. Full variable domain (rest looked up from reference TRBV11-3 and TRBJ2-1): EAGVVQSPRYKIIEKKQPVAFWCNPISGHNTLYWYLQNLGQGPELLIRYENEEAVDDSQLPKDRFSAERLKGVDSTLKIQPAELGDSAVYLCASSSGPPFEQFFGPGTRLTVL.

This clonotype was counted a few times. The V and J genes are TRBV20-1 and TRBJ2-1; 8 nucleotides match TRBD1. Trimming removed 1 base from V and 1 base from J; junction bases left unmatched: 9. Germline assignment: CDR1 DFQATT and CDR2 SNEGSKA (reference sequence). This CDR3 has 17 amino acids. The CDR3 reads CSARGGLQGESYNEQFF. The CDR3, as DNA: TGCAGTGCTAGAGGGGGATTACAGGGGGAGTCCTACAATGAGCAGTTCTTC.